Below are 15 T cell receptor beta chains sequenced from a single sample in a study of T cell responses to AZD1222 COVID-19 vaccine. The protocol was immunoSEQ multiplex PCR, while the TCRdb copy is restricted to in-frame clones and leaves out a portion. The sample consists of 46,000 or so clones, about 83% of them appearing once. The sequenced sample was peripheral blood, obtained on day 0 of AZD1222 vaccination. The receptors originated from an adult in good health.

This sequence joins TRBV5-6 and TRBJ2-3, with D perhaps matching TRBD1 (5 bases). CDR3 length: 15 amino acids. The V gene's germline CDR1 is SGHDT and CDR2 YYEEEE. V was shortened by 2 bases and J by 1 base, with 11 bases between the two germline ends. CDR3 sequence reads: CASSLRQGGTDTQYF. The CDR3 DNA reads TGTGCCAGCAGCTTAAGACAAGGGGGCACAGATACGCAGTATTTT.

The rearrangement uses TRBV7-3 and TRBJ2-2, with 12 nucleotides matching TRBD1. CDR1 is SGHTA and CDR2 is FQGTGA in the germline V gene. With V trimmed by 5 bases and J by 5 bases, 6 bases remained unmatched. The CDR3 spans 16 residues. The CDR3 sequence: CASSPGQGARTGELFF. The CDR3 coding sequence is TGTGCCAGCAGCCCGGGACAGGGGGCGCGTACCGGGGAGCTGTTTTTT.

The genes are TRBV6-5 and TRBJ2-2; 8 nucleotides agree with TRBD1. The germline CDR1 and CDR2 sequences are MNHEY and SVGAGI. After removal of 10 bases from V and 7 bases from J, the junction contained 8 bases not matched to a gene. The CDR3 sequence is 13 residues long. CDR3 DNA sequence: TGTGCCAATGGACAGGGATGGAACGGGGAGCTGTTTTTT. Its translation: CANGQGWNGELFF.

This chain uses TRBV29-1 with TRBJ1-2; a weak D match, TRBD1 (5 bases). This CDR3 contains 12 residues. Trimming left V 4 bases short and J 2 bases short, with 8 bases between. Germline CDR1 SQVTM, CDR2 ANQGSEA. The CDR3 protein is CSVVEGNYGYTF. CDR3 DNA sequence: TGCAGCGTTGTCGAGGGGAACTATGGCTACACCTTC. Filled out from reference TRBV29-1 and TRBJ1-2, the complete variable domain reads SAVISQKPSRDICQRGTSLTIQCQVDSQVTMMFWYRQQPGQSLTLIATANQGSEATYESGFVIDKFPISRPNLTFSTLTVSNMSPEDSSIYLCSVVEGNYGYTFGSGTRLTVV.

The chain is built from TRBV11-1 and TRBJ2-3; possibly TRBD2 for D (6 bases). The ends were cut back, 4 bases at V and 0 bases at J, with 14 bases in the middle. Germline V CDR1 and CDR2: SGHAT, FQDESV (reference sequence). This CDR3 comprises 16 residues. As DNA, the CDR3 is TGTGCCAGCAGCTACGCCGCGGGACGCAGCACAGATACGCAGTATTTT. This translates into CASSYAAGRSTDTQYF. Using reference TRBV11-1 and TRBJ2-3 for the parts outside the CDR3, the full variable domain is EAEVAQSPRYKITEKSQAVAFWCDPISGHATLYWYRQILGQGPELLVQFQDESVVDDSQLPKDRFSAERLKGVDSTLKIQPAELGDSAMYLCASSYAAGRSTDTQYFGPGTRLTVL.

The genes are TRBV6-5 and TRBJ2-1; 7 nucleotides line up with TRBD1. The CDR3 runs to 15 residues. Trimming removed 0 bases from V and 8 bases from J; junction bases left unmatched: 7. Germline CDR1 is MNHEY and CDR2 is SVGAGI. The DNA for the CDR3 is TGTGCCAGCAGTTACTCAGGGGGCCCGTGGTATGAGCAGTTCTTC. It yields the protein CASSYSGGPWYEQFF.

J is TRBJ2-7 and V is TRBV7-2; no clear D. The CDR3 spans 15 residues. V lost 4 bases, J lost 4 bases, and 17 bases lay in between. Germline CDR1 SGHTA, CDR2 FQGNSA. CDR3 bases: TGTGCCAGCAGCTCAACCTCGGGCGGATCTTACGAGCAGTACTTC. It specifies CASSSTSGGSYEQYF.

Remarks on this clone: The junction and the germline gene differ at one end; a read error may be behind it. The chain uses TRBV7-7 and TRBJ2-3; D is possibly TRBD1 (6 bases). Looked up from germline, CDR1 is SSHAT and CDR2 is FNYEAQ (reference sequence). This CDR3 contains 14 residues. The CDR3 region is CASSLQGPSDTQYF. In DNA form, the CDR3 reads TGTGCTAGCAGCCTCCAGGGGCCGTCAGATACGCAGTATTTT.

The CDR3 loop reads CASSPIVGAYNEQFF. As DNA, the CDR3 is TGTGCCAGCAGCCCCATCGTGGGAGCCTACAATGAGCAGTTCTTC. This sequence joins TRBV11-2 and TRBJ2-1, with D possibly matching TRBD2 (5 bases). The germline gives CDR1 SGHAT, CDR2 FQNNGV. Trimming took 5 bases from V and 2 from J, leaving 13 bases between them. This CDR3 contains 15 residues.

The rearrangement joins TRBV4-2 to TRBJ1-2, with D possibly TRBD1 on 6 matching bases. Germline assignment: CDR1 LGHNA and CDR2 YNFKEQ. The CDR3 covers 18 residues. Trimming left V 0 bases short and J 0 bases short, with 17 bases between. The chain's CDR3 is CASSQDLGHTASNYGYTF. DNA for the CDR3: TGTGCCAGCAGCCAAGATCTGGGACACACCGCCTCTAACTATGGCTACACCTTC.

This clone was seen only once. The chain couples TRBV7-2 to TRBJ1-5, with a possible D match to TRBD1 (6 bases). V lost 3 bases to trimming and J lost 1 base, with 10 bases between them. In germline, CDR1 is SGHTA, CDR2 FQGNSA. The CDR3 covers 15 residues. The CDR3 loop reads CASSLTGTSNQPQHF. The DNA for the CDR3 is TGTGCCAGCAGCTTGACAGGAACCAGCAATCAGCCCCAGCATTTT.

The chain combines TRBV19 with TRBJ2-6, with TRBD1 matching over 8 bases. V was clipped by 3 bases and J by 0 bases; unmatched bases: 7. Germline lookup yields CDR1 LNHDA and CDR2 SQIVND (reference sequence). The CDR3 loop spans 18 amino acids. This CDR3 is CASSILDRAHSGANVLTF. The CDR3 bases are TGTGCCAGTAGTATCTTGGACAGGGCCCACTCTGGGGCCAACGTCCTGACTTTC.

The rearrangement joins TRBV7-6 to TRBJ1-4; TRBD1 matches at 7 bases. The CDR3 runs to 15 residues. V shed 0 bases, J shed 11 bases, and the junction held 9 bases outside the gene matches. Germline V CDR1 and CDR2: SGHVS, FNYEAQ. CDR3 DNA sequence: TGTGCCAGCAGCTTAGCGCATGGGACAGAAAGGAAACTGTTTTTT. Its protein product is CASSLAHGTERKLFF.

This rearrangement joins TRBV18 to TRBJ1-1, with 11 bases aligning to TRBD1. The V gene's germline CDR1 is KGHSH and CDR2 LQKENI. CDR3 length: 19 residues. Trimming at V came to 1 base and at J to 0 bases, leaving 10 bases not matched to a gene. The CDR3 DNA sequence: TGTGCCAGCTCACCACGCTGGACAGGGGGCGATTCGGTGAACACTGAAGCTTTCTTT. It specifies CASSPRWTGGDSVNTEAFF.

The CDR3, as DNA: TGTGCCAGCAGTTTATATGGGGCAGGGGAACCCCAGCATTTT. Its protein is CASSLYGAGEPQHF. The rearrangement joins TRBV27 to TRBJ1-5; the D gene is possibly TRBD1 (6 bases). V gave up 1 base and J gave up 10 bases, with 14 bases separating them. The CDR3 spans 14 residues. The V gene's germline CDR1 is MNHEY and CDR2 SMNVEV (reference sequence).